These 20 T cell receptor beta chains were all obtained from the same sample, sequenced in a study of blood T cell repertoires in COVID-19. Assay: immunoSEQ multiplex PCR; the TCRdb copy retains only in-frame clones and omits some. The repertoire holds some 230,000 clones, with 80% to 85% as singletons. Sequencing used peripheral blood. These TCRs come from a woman aged 55-70 years with acute or convalescent COVID-19.

The V and J genes are TRBV5-1 and TRBJ1-1; 9 bases match TRBD1. This CDR3 has 17 amino acids. The germline V gene has CDR1 SGHRS and CDR2 YFSETQ. With V trimmed by 4 bases and J by 0 bases, 10 bases remained unmatched. CDR3 DNA sequence: TGCGCCAGCAGCCCAGTGACAGGGGGAGGGATGAACACTGAAGCTTTCTTT. It encodes CASSPVTGGGMNTEAFF.

In this sample, this clone turned up once. The chain has TRBV28 and TRBJ1-6, with D maybe TRBD1 (5 bases). The V and J ends lost 2 bases and 8 bases respectively, with 16 bases between them. The CDR3 is made up of 16 amino acids. CDR1 is MDHEN, CDR2 SYDVKM, per germline. The CDR3 sequence: CASSLKFQGLYSPLHF. The CDR3 nucleotides read TGTGCCAGCAGTTTAAAGTTCCAGGGCCTTTATTCACCCCTCCACTTT.

The gene calls are TRBV14 and TRBJ1-2; D not resolved. This CDR3 is built from 13 residues. V dropped 1 base and J dropped 8 bases, with 11 bases sitting between them. Germline V gene sequence: CDR1 SGHDN, CDR2 FVKESK. The CDR3 sequence is CASSQVRAGGYTF. CDR3 in DNA: TGTGCCAGCAGCCAAGTCCGGGCGGGGGGCTACACCTTC.

This clone has just a few counts. The rearrangement uses TRBV5-1 and TRBJ2-2, with 10 bases identical to TRBD1. The CDR3 is 15 residues long. The V segment lost 2 bases and the J segment 7 bases; nucleotides outside the gene matches: 5. Germline assignment: CDR1 SGHRS and CDR2 YFSETQ. CDR3 loop: CASSFGTGVDGELFF. As DNA, the CDR3 is TGCGCCAGCAGCTTTGGGACAGGGGTTGACGGGGAGCTGTTTTTT.

The chain has TRBV4-3 and TRBJ1-1; D is unclear. Germline CDR1 and CDR2: LGHNA and YSLEER. Trimming removed 4 bases at V and 7 bases at J, with 16 bases between. CDR3 length: 14 residues. CDR3 DNA: TGCGCCAGCAGCCCATCGAGCACCGATCTTGAAGCTTTCTTT. Protein product: CASSPSSTDLEAFF.

This chain uses TRBV7-3 with TRBJ2-1; 12 positions match TRBD1. Germline lookup yields CDR1 SGHTA and CDR2 FQGTGA. CDR3 length: 15 residues. Trimming removed 0 bases from V and 7 bases from J; junction bases left unmatched: 1. The CDR3: CASSLTGQGANEQFF. DNA for the CDR3: TGTGCCAGCAGCTTAACGGGACAGGGGGCGAATGAGCAGTTCTTC.

This chain uses TRBV6-5 with TRBJ1-2, with D possibly being TRBD1 (6 bases). Germline V lookup: CDR1 MNHEY, CDR2 SVGAGI. The CDR3 loop spans 14 amino acids. V lost 6 bases, J lost 8 bases, and 19 bases lay in between. The CDR3 DNA sequence: TGTGCCAGCAGCGGGGGGGGCATCATGTGGGGCTACACCTTC. Translating it yields CASSGGGIMWGYTF.

The chain is built from TRBV29-1 and TRBJ1-1, with D possibly being TRBD1 (5 bases). The CDR3 covers 11 residues. Trimming stripped 6 bases from V and 11 bases from J, with 16 bases between. The germline V gene has CDR1 SQVTM and CDR2 ANQGSEA. The CDR3 DNA reads as TGCAGCGTCGCACAGGTTTCACGGGCTTTCTTT. It codes for CSVAQVSRAFF. The variable domain in full, completed from reference TRBV29-1 and TRBJ1-1, reads SAVISQKPSRDICQRGTSLTIQCQVDSQVTMMFWYRQQPGQSLTLIATANQGSEATYESGFVIDKFPISRPNLTFSTLTVSNMSPEDSSIYLCSVAQVSRAFFGQGTRLTVV.

The chain carries TRBV6-4 and TRBJ2-7, with 8 bases fitting TRBD1. Germline V CDR1 and CDR2: MRHNA, SNTAGT. V lost 6 bases to trimming and J lost 12 bases; unmatched junction nucleotides: 22. The CDR3 runs to 16 residues. The CDR3 here is CASREPPNKDRVLVYF. CDR3 in DNA: TGTGCCAGCAGGGAACCACCTAATAAGGACAGGGTCCTAGTGTACTTC.

This rearrangement joins TRBV20-1 to TRBJ2-7, with TRBD2 matching over 7 bases. Trimming removed 3 bases from V and 2 bases from J; junction bases left unmatched: 10. Per germline, CDR1 DFQATT and CDR2 SNEGSKA (reference sequence). There are 15 residues in the CDR3. The CDR3 DNA follows: TGCAGTGCTAGTGGGGGGGGTATCCTGCCCTACGAGCAGTACTTC. This translates into CSASGGGILPYEQYF.

The gene calls are TRBV4-1 and TRBJ2-3; 11 bases line up with TRBD2. Germline CDR1 is MGHRA and CDR2 is YSYEKL. The CDR3 sequence is 18 residues long. The ends lost 4 bases at V and 3 bases at J; junction bases unmatched: 12. DNA for the CDR3: TGCGCCAGCAGCCTCCGGGGTCTCACTAGCGGGGGTACAGATACGCAGTATTTT. Translation: CASSLRGLTSGGTDTQYF.

This chain joins TRBV10-3 and TRBJ1-6, with D possibly being TRBD1 (6 bases). This CDR3 spans 15 amino acids. Between the trimmed V and J ends, which lost 6 bases and 7 bases, there was a span of 16 bases. Germline CDR1 and CDR2: ENHRY and SYGVKD. The CDR3 nucleotides are TGTGCCATCAGGAGTCCGGGACAAGGAAATTCACCCCTCCACTTT. Its protein product is CAIRSPGQGNSPLHF.

CDR3 in amino acids: CASSISRVSNQPQHF. The CDR3 region has the DNA TGTGCCAGTAGTATCAGTCGGGTAAGCAATCAGCCCCAGCATTTT. The rearrangement uses TRBV19 and TRBJ1-5; D not certain. The CDR3 consists of 15 residues. Germline CDR1 is LNHDA and CDR2 is SQIVND (reference sequence). V was pared by 3 bases and J by 1 base, with 10 bases between.

The chain combines TRBV10-3 with TRBJ2-1; 9 bases agree with TRBD2. This CDR3 contains 14 residues. The V gene's germline CDR1 is ENHRY and CDR2 SYGVKD. Losses at the gene ends were 10 bases for V and 7 bases for J; bases not matched to a gene: 11. The CDR3 sequence: CATSGTSLENEQFF. The CDR3 nucleotides read TGTGCCACGTCCGGGACTAGCTTGGAGAATGAGCAGTTCTTC.

The rearrangement uses TRBV7-9 and TRBJ2-1; 11 nucleotides align to TRBD2. V shed 8 bases and J 2 bases; nucleotides not matched to a gene: 11. The length of the CDR3 is 17 residues. The germline V gene encodes CDR1 SEHNR and CDR2 FQNEAQ (reference sequence). The CDR3 coding sequence is TGTGCCAGCGTGGCTAGCGGGGGGCCTAACGCCTACAATGAGCAGTTCTTC. This translates into CASVASGGPNAYNEQFF.

This chain links TRBV5-4 with TRBJ1-4, with TRBD1 identical over 7 bases. From germline, CDR1 is SGHNT and CDR2 YYREEE (reference sequence). V shed 4 bases, J shed 7 bases, and the junction held 16 bases outside the gene matches. The CDR3 covers 17 residues. The DNA of the CDR3 is TGTGCCAGCAGCCCATCCACGACAGGGATGGTTGGTGAAAAACTGTTTTTT. It specifies CASSPSTTGMVGEKLFF. Using reference TRBV5-4 and TRBJ1-4 for the parts outside the CDR3, the full variable domain is ETGVTQSPTHLIKTRGQQVTLRCSSQSGHNTVSWYQQALGQGPQFIFQYYREEENGRGNFPPRFSGLQFPNYSSELNVNALELDDSALYLCASSPSTTGMVGEKLFFGSGTQLSVL.

The chain carries TRBV5-1 and TRBJ1-1; D is uncertain. The CDR3 has 11 residues. V was pared by 7 bases and J by 5 bases, with 9 bases between. CDR1 SGHRS and CDR2 YFSETQ come from the germline V gene. CDR3 bases: TGCGCCAGCTCTGCGGATACTGAAGCTTTCTTT. This encodes CASSADTEAFF. The full variable domain, rest sourced from reference TRBV5-1 and TRBJ1-1, is KAGVTQTPRYLIKTRGQQVTLSCSPISGHRSVSWYQQTPGQGLQFLFEYFSETQRNKGNFPGRFSGRQFSNSRSEMNVSTLELGDSALYLCASSADTEAFFGQGTRLTVV.

This clone was counted a few times. This chain uses TRBV30 with TRBJ1-1; unclear D gene. The V end was cut by 0 bases, the J end by 1 base, with 12 bases between. Germline V lookup: CDR1 GTSNPN, CDR2 SVGIG (reference sequence). The CDR3 runs to 15 residues. In DNA form, the CDR3 reads TGTGCCTGGAGTGTCTTCGGTAGCTGGAACACTGAAGCTTTCTTT. This sequence encodes CAWSVFGSWNTEAFF.

The chain employs TRBV5-5 and TRBJ1-6; 9 bases line up with TRBD1. Trimming removed 2 bases from V and 9 bases from J; junction bases left unmatched: 6. Germline V lookup: CDR1 SGHKS, CDR2 YYEKEE (reference sequence). The CDR3 length is 15 residues. CDR3 sequence reads: CASSLKTGGPSPLHF. In DNA, the CDR3 is TGTGCCAGCAGCTTAAAAACAGGGGGCCCTTCACCCCTCCACTTT.

This clone was recorded only once. V gene TRBV27 combines with J gene TRBJ2-7, with D possibly matching TRBD1 (5 bases). This CDR3 region has 14 residues. V lost 0 bases and J lost 5, with 11 bases in between. Germline CDR1 is MNHEY and CDR2 is SMNVEV (reference sequence). In nucleotides, the CDR3 is TGTGCCAGCAGTTTATCGAGGCCGGACAACGAGCAGTACTTC. Its protein product is CASSLSRPDNEQYF.